This T cell receptor beta chain stems from a study of T cell responses to AZD1222 COVID-19 vaccine. Whole-study findings and limits: Donors, mostly white British, included more females; clonal diversity was possibly underestimated.

Libraries were prepared by immunoSEQ multiplex PCR; TCRdb keeps only in-frame clonotypes and omits some of them. The sample has about 100,000 clones; more than 70% are singletons. Details on this clone: Its target is unknown.

Researchers grouped second doses given at about 4 or about 12 weeks into one pool. The V gene lost 5 bases and the J gene lost 4 bases, with 14 bases spanning the gap. Germline V gene lookup returns CDR1 MNHEY and CDR2 SMNVEV (reference sequence). The length of the CDR3 is 15 residues. Sequencing used peripheral blood, obtained 28 days after the second AZD1222 dose. The chain couples TRBV27 to TRBJ2-2; D is possibly TRBD1 (6 bases). The TCR comes from an adult who received the AZD1222 COVID-19 vaccine. The CDR3 bases are TGTGCCAGCAGTCCCCCCCAGGGGACCACCGGGGAGCTGTTTTTT. Protein product: CASSPPQGTTGELFF.